A single sample is the source of the 26 T cell receptor beta chains below, sequenced in a study of long-term antiretroviral therapy in people with HIV. The immunoSEQ assay was v3.0, run at survey level. Data came from immunoSEQ multiplex PCR; TCRdb stores just in-frame clones and leaves some out. The sample carries approximately 15,000 clones, around 90% recorded once. The input for sequencing was unsorted PBMCs, taken 6.2 years after starting antiretroviral therapy. The origin of the receptors is a man between 40 and 49 years old with HIV.

The sample holds one count of this clone. V and J are TRBV15 and TRBJ2-1; D may be TRBD1 (6 bases). CDR3 length equals 16 residues. The germline CDR1 and CDR2 sequences are LNHNV and YYDKDF (reference sequence). With 4 bases removed from V and 6 bases from J, the gap between germline ends came to 19 bases. The CDR3 region is CATSTNRGAGANEQFF. In DNA form, the CDR3 reads TGTGCCACCAGCACAAACCGGGGCGCAGGGGCCAATGAGCAGTTCTTC. Supplemented by reference TRBV15 and TRBJ2-1, the full variable domain reads DAMVIQNPRYQVTQFGKPVTLSCSQTLNHNVMYWYQQKSSQAPKLLFHYYDKDFNNEADTPDNFQSRRPNTSFCFLDIRSPGLGDTAMYLCATSTNRGAGANEQFFGPGTRLTVL.

The CDR3 region is CASSQQGLAGGPRGADTQYF. The CDR3 DNA follows: TGCGCCAGCAGCCAACAAGGACTAGCGGGAGGGCCTAGAGGGGCAGATACGCAGTATTTT. This chain links TRBV4-1 with TRBJ2-3, with 15 bases fitting TRBD2. J was trimmed by 4 bases and V by 2 bases; bases with no gene match: 13. The CDR3 is 20 residues long. Germline CDR1 reads MGHRA; CDR2 reads YSYEKL.

The rearrangement joins TRBV9 to TRBJ2-1; 9 bases map to TRBD1. CDR1 and CDR2 (germline): SGDLS, YYNGEE. With 0 bases clipped from V and 7 bases from J, the junction kept 5 bases outside the gene matches. The CDR3 loop spans 15 amino acids. This CDR3 is CASSVAQQGANEQFF. The CDR3 DNA sequence: TGTGCCAGCAGCGTAGCGCAACAGGGGGCTAATGAGCAGTTCTTC.

This clone was counted once. The V call is TRBV4-3, the J call TRBJ2-7; 10 nucleotides match TRBD2. The germline V gene encodes CDR1 LGHNA and CDR2 YSLEER. J was trimmed by 2 bases and V by 0 bases; bases with no gene match: 4. The CDR3 covers 16 residues. In DNA form, the CDR3 reads TGCGCCAGCAGCCAAGAGTTAACTAGCGGGGCCTACGAGCAGTACTTC. Its translation: CASSQELTSGAYEQYF.

J is TRBJ2-2 and V is TRBV19; 8 nucleotides agree with TRBD2. V gave up 7 bases and J gave up 4 bases; unmatched junction bases: 8. Germline V gene data show CDR1 as LNHDA and CDR2 as SQIVND (reference sequence). This CDR3 is built from 15 residues. In DNA form, the CDR3 reads TGTGCCAGTACTTTAGGACTAGCTTTCACCGGGGAGCTGTTTTTT. It specifies CASTLGLAFTGELFF.

The chain carries TRBV18 and TRBJ2-7; a possible D gene is TRBD2 (6 bases). This CDR3 has 17 residues. Germline V gene lookup returns CDR1 KGHSH and CDR2 LQKENI. V dropped 0 bases and J dropped 7 bases, with 22 bases sitting between them. CDR3 sequence: CASSPPFGVPRGWEQYF. As DNA, the CDR3 is TGTGCCAGCTCACCACCCTTCGGGGTGCCACGGGGGTGGGAGCAGTACTTC.

This CDR3 is CASSHRDRGHGYTF. In DNA form, the CDR3 reads TGTGCCAGCAGCCACCGGGACAGGGGGCATGGCTACACCTTC. The chain has TRBV5-4 and TRBJ1-2, with 12 bases that match TRBD1. This CDR3 has 14 residues. Trimming at V came to 4 bases and at J to 6 bases, leaving 4 bases not matched to a gene. The germline V gene encodes CDR1 SGHNT and CDR2 YYREEE (reference sequence).

The gene calls are TRBV2 and TRBJ2-2; D is uncertain. Trimming removed 3 bases from V and 5 bases from J, with 7 bases in between. The germline V gene encodes CDR1 SNHLY and CDR2 FYNNEI. This CDR3 comprises 13 residues. CDR3: CASSERPTGELFF. CDR3 nucleotide sequence: TGTGCCAGCAGTGAGAGGCCGACCGGGGAGCTGTTTTTT.

The genes are TRBV16 and TRBJ2-2; D is possibly TRBD2 (6 bases). Between the trimmed V and J ends, which lost 4 bases and 7 bases, there was a span of 16 bases. The CDR3 is made up of 15 amino acids. Germline V CDR1 and CDR2: KGHSY, FQNENV. The CDR3 DNA reads as TGTGCCAGCAGCCCTTTTAGTCGCGGGAACGGGGAGCTGTTTTTT. Protein sequence: CASSPFSRGNGELFF.

The V gene is TRBV9, the J gene TRBJ2-2; tentatively, D is TRBD1 or TRBD2 (5 bases each). Germline V gene lookup returns CDR1 SGDLS and CDR2 YYNGEE. V was cut by 4 bases and J by 6 bases, with 13 bases left in between. This CDR3 has 14 residues. CDR3 in amino acids: CASSPWGGPGELFF. The DNA of the CDR3 is TGTGCCAGCAGCCCTTGGGGCGGGCCCGGGGAGCTGTTTTTT.

The chain carries TRBV15 and TRBJ1-5; no clear D gene. This CDR3 has 13 amino acids. V lost 8 bases, J lost 3 bases, and 11 bases lay in between. Germline CDR1 and CDR2: LNHNV and YYDKDF (reference sequence). CDR3 amino acids: CATSEGINQPQHF. CDR3 DNA: TGTGCCACCTCGGAAGGAATCAATCAGCCCCAGCATTTT. The whole variable domain, filled in from reference TRBV15 and TRBJ1-5, reads DAMVIQNPRYQVTQFGKPVTLSCSQTLNHNVMYWYQQKSSQAPKLLFHYYDKDFNNEADTPDNFQSRRPNTSFCFLDIRSPGLGDTAMYLCATSEGINQPQHFGDGTRLSIL.

This clone was seen only once. The chain has TRBV29-1 and TRBJ2-7; D possibly corresponds to TRBD2 (7 bases). V shed 7 bases and J shed 0 bases, with 13 bases lying between them. Germline V gene sequence: CDR1 SQVTM, CDR2 ANQGSEA. The CDR3 is made up of 13 amino acids. The CDR3 is CSALGGDSYEQYF. The CDR3 DNA sequence: TGCAGCGCCTTAGGGGGGGACTCCTACGAGCAGTACTTC.

The chain couples TRBV5-1 to TRBJ1-2; a weak D match, TRBD1 (6 bases). From germline, CDR1 is SGHRS and CDR2 YFSETQ. The CDR3 contains 17 residues. Trimming cost V 2 bases and J 4 bases, with 21 bases left between them. The CDR3, as DNA: TGCGCCAGCAGCTTCGCAACCGGGATCCTACAGGGCTATGGCTACACCTTC. Translating gives CASSFATGILQGYGYTF.

As regards this clone: The junction departs from the called germline gene at one end, perhaps through a read error. This sample includes further DNA sequences coding for the same CDR3. CDR3 region: CASSIKWGNQPQHF. CDR3 bases: TGTGCCAGTAGTATAAAGTGGGGCAATCAGCCCCAACATTTT. The chain is built from TRBV19 and TRBJ1-5, with a possible D match to TRBD1 (5 bases). Germline loops: CDR1 LNHDA, CDR2 SQIVND (reference sequence). The CDR3 has 14 amino acids.

V usage is TRBV7-8 and J usage is TRBJ1-4, with no clear D. Trimming stripped 1 base from V and 10 bases from J, with 13 bases between. The CDR3 sequence is 14 residues long. The germline V gene has CDR1 SGHVS and CDR2 FQNEAQ. The CDR3 DNA sequence: TGTGCCAGCAGCTTAGACGGATTTCTGGGAAAACTGTTTTTT. Its protein is CASSLDGFLGKLFF.

DNA for the CDR3: TGTGCCAGCAGCTTGGGCATGGGCCTCGCATATAACAATGAGCAGTTCTTC. Amino acids: CASSLGMGLAYNNEQFF. The chain is built from TRBV5-8 and TRBJ2-1; no clear D. CDR3 length: 17 amino acids. Per the germline V gene, CDR1 is SGHTS and CDR2 is YDEGEE. V lost 0 bases to trimming and J lost 5 bases, with 18 bases between them.

The V gene is TRBV27, the J gene TRBJ2-7; 9 bases are a match to TRBD1. This CDR3 contains 16 residues. Germline assignment: CDR1 MNHEY and CDR2 SMNVEV (reference sequence). Losses at the gene ends were 7 bases for V and 3 bases for J; bases not matched to a gene: 13. The chain's CDR3 is CASTPNPGTGLYEQYF. The DNA of the CDR3 is TGTGCCAGCACCCCCAACCCCGGGACAGGGCTCTACGAGCAGTACTTC.

The chain couples TRBV28 to TRBJ1-4; D possibly corresponds to TRBD1 (5 bases). V lost 1 base to trimming and J lost 9 bases, with 18 bases between them. Germline assignment: CDR1 MDHEN and CDR2 SYDVKM. This CDR3 spans 16 amino acids. The CDR3 spells CASSLLGTLLEKKLFF. The DNA of the CDR3 is TGTGCCAGCAGTTTATTAGGGACTCTCCTCGAAAAAAAACTGTTTTTT.

The chain combines TRBV28 with TRBJ2-1, with unresolved D. Germline V gene data show CDR1 as MDHEN and CDR2 as SYDVKM. With 3 bases removed from V and 7 bases from J, the gap between germline ends came to 19 bases. The CDR3 is 16 residues long. The CDR3 spells CASSFPRSAHRNEQFF. For the CDR3, the DNA is TGTGCCAGCAGTTTCCCGAGAAGCGCCCATCGGAATGAGCAGTTCTTC.

Written as DNA, the CDR3 is TGTGCCTGGACTAGCGGGAGGGGGCTGGGGGAGACCCAGTACTTC. It is translated as CAWTSGRGLGETQYF. The J gene is TRBJ2-5, the V gene TRBV30; TRBD2 matches at 12 bases. This CDR3 has 15 residues. Trimming removed 4 bases from V and 5 bases from J; junction bases left unmatched: 8. Germline V lookup: CDR1 GTSNPN, CDR2 SVGIG (reference sequence).

This chain joins TRBV5-6 and TRBJ2-7; a possible D gene is TRBD1 (6 bases). V lost 0 bases to trimming and J lost 1 base, with 8 bases between them. Germline V lookup: CDR1 SGHDT, CDR2 YYEEEE. CDR3 length: 14 amino acids. The CDR3: CASSLGTASYEQYF. The CDR3 coding sequence is TGTGCCAGCAGCTTGGGGACAGCTTCCTACGAGCAGTACTTC.

The rearrangement uses TRBV6-1 and TRBJ2-5; the D gene is possibly TRBD1 (6 bases). The germline gives CDR1 MNHNS, CDR2 SASEGT. Deletions cut 8 bases from V and 2 bases from J, with 15 bases between. This CDR3 comprises 14 residues. Here the CDR3 reads CASVPAGTQETQYF. The CDR3 region has the DNA TGTGCCAGCGTCCCGGCAGGGACACAAGAGACCCAGTACTTC.

The chain has TRBV7-9 and TRBJ1-1; no clear D gene. The CDR3 runs to 14 residues. The germline V gene has CDR1 SEHNR and CDR2 FQNEAQ (reference sequence). V was pared by 4 bases and J by 0 bases, with 9 bases between. CDR3 nucleotide sequence: TGTGCCAGCAGCTCACATTTGCTGAACACTGAAGCTTTCTTT. It translates to CASSSHLLNTEAFF.

This clone was detected once. The rearrangement uses TRBV29-1 and TRBJ2-1; 12 positions match TRBD2. Germline CDR1 and CDR2: SQVTM and ANQGSEA. The CDR3 is made up of 14 amino acids. Trimming cost V 4 bases and J 7 bases; bases outside gene matches: 5. The CDR3 DNA reads TGCAGCGTTGGGACTAGCGGGACGCCGAATGAGCAGTTCTTC. Translation: CSVGTSGTPNEQFF.

The J gene is TRBJ1-2, the V gene TRBV11-2; D possibly corresponds to TRBD1 (5 bases). The CDR3 consists of 14 residues. Trimming cost V 3 bases and J 5 bases, with 13 bases left between them. Per the germline V gene, CDR1 is SGHAT and CDR2 is FQNNGV. In nucleotides, the CDR3 is TGTGCCAGCAGCTTGAGGCTGGGGGTTTATGGCTACACCTTC. Its protein is CASSLRLGVYGYTF.

V usage is TRBV25-1 and J usage is TRBJ2-4, with a possible D match to TRBD2 (6 bases). The V end lost 8 bases, the J end lost 5 bases, and 16 bases lay between the germline ends. The germline V gene has CDR1 MGHDK and CDR2 SYGVNS. This CDR3 has 14 amino acids. As DNA, the CDR3 is TGTGCCAGCGCACCGGGACTTCCCGAAAACATTCAGTACTTC. Translating gives CASAPGLPENIQYF.